The entry below describes one TCR beta chain. This table comes from immunoSEQ multiplex PCR, and its TCRdb copy is limited to in-frame clones, with some not included. The sample yields roughly 56,000 clones, roughly 84% seen once. The data belong to a study of OX40 agonist ivuxolimab in advanced cancers. Looking at the study overall: Ivuxolimab, an antibody acting as an agonist of OX40 (CD134), was used to treat patients.

This CDR3 region has 17 residues. With 4 bases clipped from V and 3 bases from J, the junction kept 8 bases outside the gene matches. Germline-derived CDR1 and CDR2 are MNHEY and SMNVEV (reference sequence). The V and J genes are TRBV27 and TRBJ2-1; TRBD2 agrees at 11 bases. The sequences come from CD4+ or CD8+ T cells sorted from blood, collected in a trial of the OX40 agonist ivuxolimab. The TCR was taken from an adult with an advanced solid tumor such as melanoma, head and neck, liver or kidney cancer. In nucleotides, the CDR3 is TGTGCCAGCAGTTCGGGACTAGCGGAGACTTACTACAATGAGCAGTTCTTC. Residues: CASSSGLAETYYNEQFF.